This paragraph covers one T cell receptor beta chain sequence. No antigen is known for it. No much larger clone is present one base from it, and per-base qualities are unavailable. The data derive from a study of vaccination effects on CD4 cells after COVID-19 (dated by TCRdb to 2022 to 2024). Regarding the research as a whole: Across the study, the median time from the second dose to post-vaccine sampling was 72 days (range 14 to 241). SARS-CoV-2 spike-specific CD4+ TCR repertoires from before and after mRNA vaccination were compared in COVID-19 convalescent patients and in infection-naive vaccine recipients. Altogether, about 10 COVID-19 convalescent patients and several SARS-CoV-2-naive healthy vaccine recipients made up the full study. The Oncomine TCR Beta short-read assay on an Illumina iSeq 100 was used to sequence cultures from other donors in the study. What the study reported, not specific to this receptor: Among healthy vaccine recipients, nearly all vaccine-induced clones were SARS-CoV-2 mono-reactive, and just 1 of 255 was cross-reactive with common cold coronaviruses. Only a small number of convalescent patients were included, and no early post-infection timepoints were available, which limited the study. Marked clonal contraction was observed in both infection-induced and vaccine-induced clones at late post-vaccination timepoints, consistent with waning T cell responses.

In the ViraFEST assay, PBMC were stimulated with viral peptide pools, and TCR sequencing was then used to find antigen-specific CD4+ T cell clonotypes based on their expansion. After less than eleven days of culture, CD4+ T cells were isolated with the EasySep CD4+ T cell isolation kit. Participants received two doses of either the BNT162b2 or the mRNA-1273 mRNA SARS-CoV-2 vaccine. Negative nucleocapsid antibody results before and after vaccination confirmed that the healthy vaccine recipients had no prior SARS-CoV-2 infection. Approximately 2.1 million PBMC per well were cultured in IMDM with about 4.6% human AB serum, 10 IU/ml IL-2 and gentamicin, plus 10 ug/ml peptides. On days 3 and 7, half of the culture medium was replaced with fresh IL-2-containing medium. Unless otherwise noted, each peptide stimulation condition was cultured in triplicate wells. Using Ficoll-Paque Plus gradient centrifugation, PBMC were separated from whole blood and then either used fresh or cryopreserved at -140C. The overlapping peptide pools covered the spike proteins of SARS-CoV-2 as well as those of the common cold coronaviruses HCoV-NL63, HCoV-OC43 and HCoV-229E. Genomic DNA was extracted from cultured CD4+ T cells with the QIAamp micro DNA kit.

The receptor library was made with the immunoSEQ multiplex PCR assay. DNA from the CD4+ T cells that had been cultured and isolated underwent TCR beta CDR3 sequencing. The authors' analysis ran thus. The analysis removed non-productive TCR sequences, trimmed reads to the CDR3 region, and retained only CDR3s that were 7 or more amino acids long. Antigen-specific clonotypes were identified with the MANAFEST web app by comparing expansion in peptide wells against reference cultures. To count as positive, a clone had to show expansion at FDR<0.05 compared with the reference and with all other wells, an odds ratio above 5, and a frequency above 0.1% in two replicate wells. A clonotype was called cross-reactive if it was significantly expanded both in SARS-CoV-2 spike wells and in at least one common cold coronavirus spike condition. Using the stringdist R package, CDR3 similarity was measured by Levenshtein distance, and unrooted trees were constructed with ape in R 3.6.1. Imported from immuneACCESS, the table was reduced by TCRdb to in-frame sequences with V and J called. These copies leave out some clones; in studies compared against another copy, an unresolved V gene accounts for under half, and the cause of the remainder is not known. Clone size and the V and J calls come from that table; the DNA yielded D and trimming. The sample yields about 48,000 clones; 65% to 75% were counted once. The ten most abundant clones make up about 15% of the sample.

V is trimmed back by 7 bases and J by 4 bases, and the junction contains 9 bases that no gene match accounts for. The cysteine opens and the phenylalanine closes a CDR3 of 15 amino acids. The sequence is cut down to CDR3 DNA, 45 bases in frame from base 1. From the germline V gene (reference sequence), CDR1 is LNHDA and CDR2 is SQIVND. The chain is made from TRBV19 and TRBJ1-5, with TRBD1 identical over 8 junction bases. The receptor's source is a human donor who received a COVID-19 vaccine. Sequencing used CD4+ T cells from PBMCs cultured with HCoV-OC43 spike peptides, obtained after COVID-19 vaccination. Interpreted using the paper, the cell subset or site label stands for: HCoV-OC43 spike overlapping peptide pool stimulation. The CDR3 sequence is CASTEDRGVNQPQHF. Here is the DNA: TGTGCCAGTACTGAAGACAGGGGCGTAAATCAGCCCCAGCATTTT.